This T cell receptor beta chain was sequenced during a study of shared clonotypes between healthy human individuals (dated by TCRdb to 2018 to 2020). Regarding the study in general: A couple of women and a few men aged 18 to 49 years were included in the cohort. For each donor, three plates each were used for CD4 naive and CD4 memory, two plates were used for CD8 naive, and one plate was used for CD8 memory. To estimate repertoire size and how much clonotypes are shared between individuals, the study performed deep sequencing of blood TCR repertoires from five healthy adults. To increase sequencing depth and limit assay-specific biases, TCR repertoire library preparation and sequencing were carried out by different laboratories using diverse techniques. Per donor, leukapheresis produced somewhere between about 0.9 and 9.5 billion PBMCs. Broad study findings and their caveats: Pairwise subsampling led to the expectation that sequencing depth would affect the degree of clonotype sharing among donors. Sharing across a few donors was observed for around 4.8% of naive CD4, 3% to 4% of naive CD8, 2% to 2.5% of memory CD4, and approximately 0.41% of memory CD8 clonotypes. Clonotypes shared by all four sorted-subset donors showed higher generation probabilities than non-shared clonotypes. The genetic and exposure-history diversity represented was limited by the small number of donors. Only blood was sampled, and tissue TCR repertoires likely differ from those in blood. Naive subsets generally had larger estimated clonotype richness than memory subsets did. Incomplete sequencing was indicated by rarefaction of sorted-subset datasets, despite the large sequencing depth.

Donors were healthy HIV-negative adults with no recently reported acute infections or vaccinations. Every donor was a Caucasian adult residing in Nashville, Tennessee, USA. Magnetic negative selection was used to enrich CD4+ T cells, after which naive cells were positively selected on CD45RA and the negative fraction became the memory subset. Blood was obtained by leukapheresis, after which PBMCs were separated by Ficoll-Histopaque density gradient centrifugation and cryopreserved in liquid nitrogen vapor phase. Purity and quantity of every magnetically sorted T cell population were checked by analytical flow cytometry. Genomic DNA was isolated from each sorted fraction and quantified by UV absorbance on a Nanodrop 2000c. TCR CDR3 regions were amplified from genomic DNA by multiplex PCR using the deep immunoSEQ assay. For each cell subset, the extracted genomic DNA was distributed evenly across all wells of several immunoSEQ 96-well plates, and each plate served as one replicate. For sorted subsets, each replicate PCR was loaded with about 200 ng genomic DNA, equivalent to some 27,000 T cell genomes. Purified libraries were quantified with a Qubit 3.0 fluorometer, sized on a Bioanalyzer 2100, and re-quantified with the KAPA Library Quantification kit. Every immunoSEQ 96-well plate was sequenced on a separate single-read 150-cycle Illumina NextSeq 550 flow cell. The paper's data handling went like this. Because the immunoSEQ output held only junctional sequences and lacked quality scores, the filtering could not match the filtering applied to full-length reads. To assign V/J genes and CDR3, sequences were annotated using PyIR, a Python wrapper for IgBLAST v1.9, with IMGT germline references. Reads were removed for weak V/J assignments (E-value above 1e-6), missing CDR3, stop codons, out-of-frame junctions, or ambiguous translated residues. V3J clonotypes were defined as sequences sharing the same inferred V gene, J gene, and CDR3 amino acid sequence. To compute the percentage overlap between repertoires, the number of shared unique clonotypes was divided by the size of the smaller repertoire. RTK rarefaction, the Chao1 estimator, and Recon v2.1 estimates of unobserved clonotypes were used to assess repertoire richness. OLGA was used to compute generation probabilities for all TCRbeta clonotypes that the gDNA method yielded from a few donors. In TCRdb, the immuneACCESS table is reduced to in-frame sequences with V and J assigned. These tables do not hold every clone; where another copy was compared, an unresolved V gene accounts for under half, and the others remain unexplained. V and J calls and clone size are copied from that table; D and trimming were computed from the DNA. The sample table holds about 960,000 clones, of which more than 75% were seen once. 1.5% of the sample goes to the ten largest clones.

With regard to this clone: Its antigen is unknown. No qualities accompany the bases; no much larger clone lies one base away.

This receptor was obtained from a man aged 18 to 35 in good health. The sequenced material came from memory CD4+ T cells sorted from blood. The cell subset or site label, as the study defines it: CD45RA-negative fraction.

The CDR3 corresponds to CASSRASGSHEQFF. The DNA is as follows: TGTGCCAGCAGTCGCGCTAGCGGGAGCCATGAGCAGTTCTTC. The sequence is built from TRBV27 and TRBJ2-1; a stretch of 10 junction bases matches TRBD2. Taken from the germline V gene (reference sequence), the CDR1 and CDR2 loops are MNHEY and SMNVEV. Including the terminal cysteine and phenylalanine, the CDR3 comprises 14 residues. Left in the record is the CDR3 DNA by itself, 42 bases read in frame from the first base. Compared with germline, V lacks 5 bases and J lacks 8 bases; bases without a gene match: 6.